Listed here are 14 T cell receptor beta chains from one sample, sequenced in a study of T cells in women clearing cervical HPV infection (dated by TCRdb to the late 2010s). Library method: the immunoSEQ multiplex PCR assay. TCRdb holds this immuneACCESS table with in-frame rearrangements only. Some clones are missing; in checked studies, unresolved V genes explain under half, and the rest has no known cause. The sample table on file contains 49,000 or so clones. The top ten clones comprise 35% to 45% of the sample. Input material: blood buffy coat. The receptors shown here come from a woman between 18 and 69 years old with a cervical HPV16 infection that either progressed to CIN3+ or cleared (not recorded which).

As regards this clone: The read ends 3 residues early relative to the CDR3; the germline J gene fills the gap. This sequence joins TRBV30 and TRBJ2-7, with D possibly being TRBD1 (5 bases). Germline V CDR1 and CDR2: GTSNPN, SVGIG (reference sequence). Trimming pared 5 bases from V and 1 base from J, leaving 6 bases between. The CDR3 loop spans 11 amino acids. The chain's CDR3 is CAWQGSYEQYF. The sequenced part of the CDR3 DNA is TGTGCCTGGCAGGGTTCCTACGAG.

Remarks on this clone: With the read ending 3 residues before the CDR3 end, the germline J gene is used to fill in that end. The V and J genes are TRBV20-1 and TRBJ1-3; D may be TRBD1 (6 bases). Looked up from germline, CDR1 is DFQATT and CDR2 is SNEGSKA (reference sequence). The CDR3 runs 13 residues. Trimming pared 6 bases from V and 4 bases from J, leaving 13 bases between. CDR3 loop: CSARGEVGNTIYF. Partial CDR3 DNA: TGCAGTGCCAGGGGAGAGGTGGGAAACACC.

A remark on this clone: The read ends 3 residues shy of where the CDR3 ends; the end is completed using the germline J gene. This chain joins TRBV11-3 and TRBJ2-1; D gene unclear. Germline-derived CDR1 and CDR2 are SGHNT and YENEEA. Trimming took 5 bases from V and 4 from J, leaving 12 bases between them. This CDR3 has 14 residues. The CDR3 DNA, read in part, is TGTGCCAGCAGCGCACGAGGTTTTTACAATGAG. Its protein is CASSARGFYNE. In full, the CDR3 reads CASSARGFYNEQFF.

The CDR3 bases that were read are TGTGCCAGCAGTTACCTTCCGGGACAGGGTGTCTATGGC. Translated, it gives CASSYLPGQGVYG. The full CDR3 reads CASSYLPGQGVYGYTF. This rearrangement joins TRBV6-2 or TRBV6-3 to TRBJ1-2, with 9 bases lining up with TRBD1. The DNA ends 3 residues before the CDR3 does, and the rest of the CDR3 is filled in from the germline J gene. CDR3 length equals 16 residues. Germline CDR1 reads MNHEY; CDR2 reads SVGEGT. J was trimmed by 4 bases and V by 2 bases; bases with no gene match: 8.

As to this clone: The read comes to an end 3 residues before the CDR3 does, leaving the germline J gene to fill in the end. The chain is built from TRBV2 and TRBJ2-1; tentative D call: TRBD2 (6 bases). Germline CDR1 SNHLY, CDR2 FYNNEI. Trimming shortened V by 11 bases and J by 7 bases, and 12 bases separated the two germline ends. There are 11 residues in the CDR3. The CDR3 bases that were read are TGTGCCCCCATTGGGACTAATGAG. Encoded protein: CAPIGTNE. The complete CDR3 protein is CAPIGTNEQFF.

A note on this clone: Coverage ceases 3 residues before the CDR3 finishes, and the germline J gene fills in the end. V gene TRBV29-1 combines with J gene TRBJ2-7; 13 bases map to TRBD2. V dropped 6 bases and J dropped 5; count of bases not matched to a gene: 7. Germline CDR1 reads SQVTM; CDR2 reads ANQGSEA. This CDR3 region has 14 residues. CDR3 bases read: TGCAGCGTCGGCGGACTAGCGGGGGTAAACGAG. It specifies CSVGGLAGVNE. Given in full, the CDR3 is CSVGGLAGVNEQYF.

To note about this clone: The DNA ends 3 residues before the CDR3 does, and the rest of the CDR3 is filled in from the germline J gene. This chain links TRBV6-1 with TRBJ1-5, with a possible D match to TRBD1 (6 bases). Germline V CDR1 and CDR2: MNHNS, SASEGT. The length of the CDR3 is 14 residues. Trimming pared 4 bases from V and 2 bases from J, leaving 9 bases between. The sequenced CDR3 bases are TGTGCCAGCAGTGCGGAGGGGGGCAATCAGCCC. It specifies CASSAEGGNQP. The CDR3 reads in full as CASSAEGGNQPQHF.

A word on this clone: The junction differs from germline at one of its ends, possibly a read error. The read stops 3 residues short of the end of the CDR3; the missing end is completed from the germline J gene. The same CDR3 can be traced to other DNA sequences in this sample. This chain joins TRBV19 and TRBJ1-3; TRBD1 might be the D (5 bases). CDR3 length equals 15 residues. Germline lookup yields CDR1 LNHDA and CDR2 SQIVND (reference sequence). The DNA read from the CDR3 is TGTGCCAGTAGCGGGGACTCCAGCTCTGGAAACACG. This sequence encodes CASSGDSSSGNT. The full CDR3 is CASSGDSSSGNTIYF.

A word on this clone: The CDR3 end falls 3 residues outside the read, so it is completed with the germline J gene. V usage is TRBV18 and J usage is TRBJ2-3, with D tentatively TRBD1 or TRBD2 (6 bases each). The germline V gene encodes CDR1 KGHSH and CDR2 LQKENI. CDR3 length: 14 residues. The CDR3 spells CASSRRDTLTPQYF. The part of the CDR3 DNA that was read is TGTGCCAGCTCACGGCGGGACACCTTAACGCCG.

As to this clone: The read halts 3 residues ahead of the CDR3 end, with the missing end drawn from the germline J gene. This chain uses TRBV7-2 with TRBJ1-2; the match to TRBD1 covers 10 bases. From germline, CDR1 is SGHTA and CDR2 FQGNSA. The CDR3 has 14 amino acids. The CDR3 bases that were read are TGTGCCAGCAGCTCCGACAGGGGGCGGCGGGGC. Protein: CASSSDRGRRG. The entire CDR3 protein is CASSSDRGRRGYTF.

A note on this clone: The CDR3 end lies 3 residues beyond the end of the read and is filled in from the germline J gene. The chain employs TRBV5-1 and TRBJ2-1; 8 nucleotides align to TRBD1. V dropped 9 bases and J dropped 8; count of bases not matched to a gene: 10. The CDR3 contains 13 residues. From germline, CDR1 is SGHRS and CDR2 YFSETQ. The covered CDR3 bases are TGCGCCACCCGGACAGGGCCGGGGGATGAG. This translates into CATRTGPGDE. In full, the CDR3 is CATRTGPGDEQFF.

About this clone itself: Coverage ceases 3 residues before the CDR3 finishes, and the germline J gene fills in the end. V gene TRBV19 combines with J gene TRBJ2-2; the D is unclear. The length of the CDR3 is 18 residues. Looked up from germline, CDR1 is LNHDA and CDR2 is SQIVND (reference sequence). CDR3 amino acids: CASSIDFFGLGAQEKLFF. CDR3 bases read: TGTGCCAGTAGTATAGATTTTTTTGGGCTCGGCGCTCAGGAAAAG.

CDR3 bases read: TGTGCCTGGAGGGACTTCGGCCTTATGAACGGC. It codes for CAWRDFGLMNG. The whole CDR3 reads CAWRDFGLMNGYTF. The chain uses TRBV30 and TRBJ1-2, with D uncertain. The observed sequence ends 3 residues before the CDR3 terminus, with the missing tail filled in from the germline J gene. Germline values: CDR1 GTSNPN, CDR2 SVGIG (reference sequence). This CDR3 is 14 amino acids long.

As regards this clone: The observed sequence ends 3 residues before the CDR3 terminus, with the missing tail filled in from the germline J gene. This rearrangement joins TRBV11-2 to TRBJ2-5; 13 bases agree with TRBD2. The CDR3 sequence is 12 residues long. CDR1 SGHAT and CDR2 FQNNGV come from the germline V gene. The CDR3 sequence: CASEGLAGTQYF. CDR3 DNA, as far as it was read: TGTGCCAGCGAGGGACTAGCGGGAACC. Together with reference TRBV11-2 and TRBJ2-5, the CDR3 gives the full variable domain: EAGVAQSPRYKIIEKRQSVAFWCNPISGHATLYWYQQILGQGPKLLIQFQNNGVVDDSQLPKDRFSAERLKGVDSTLKIQPAKLEDSAVYLCASEGLAGTQYFGPGTRLLVL.